The text below deals with one TCR beta chain. Its antigen is as yet unknown. These data belong to a study of T cell responses to AZD1222 COVID-19 vaccine. Study results and limitations: Most donors were white British and more were female, and clonal diversity was possibly underestimated.

V gave up 6 bases and J gave up 7 bases; unmatched junction bases: 5. Germline V gene data show CDR1 as MNHEY and CDR2 as SVGAGI. The CDR3 has 12 residues. Only in-frame clones appear in the TCRdb table, and some are missing; sequencing was by immunoSEQ multiplex PCR. The table includes about 98,000 clones, about 88% detected once. This chain connects TRBV6-5 to TRBJ1-1; 7 nucleotides agree with TRBD1. Sequenced material: peripheral blood, taken on day 0 of AZD1222 vaccination. The sequence was obtained from an adult in good health. CDR3 sequence reads: CASRGTALEAFF. In DNA, the CDR3 is TGTGCCAGCAGGGGGACAGCCCTTGAAGCTTTCTTT.